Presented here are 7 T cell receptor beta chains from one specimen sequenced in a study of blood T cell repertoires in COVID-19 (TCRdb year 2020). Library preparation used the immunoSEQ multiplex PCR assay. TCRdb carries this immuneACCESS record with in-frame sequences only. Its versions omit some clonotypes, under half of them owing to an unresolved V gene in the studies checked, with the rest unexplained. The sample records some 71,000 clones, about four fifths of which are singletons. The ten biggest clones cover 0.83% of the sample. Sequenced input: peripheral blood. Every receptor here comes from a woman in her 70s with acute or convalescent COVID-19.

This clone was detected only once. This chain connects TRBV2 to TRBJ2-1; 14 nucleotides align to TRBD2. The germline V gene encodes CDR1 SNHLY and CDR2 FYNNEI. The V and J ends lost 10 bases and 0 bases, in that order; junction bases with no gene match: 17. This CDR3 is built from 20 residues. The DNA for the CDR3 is TGTGCCAAAGCAGGACTAGCGGGGGGCTACACCGGAAGCTCCTACAATGAGCAGTTCTTC. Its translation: CAKAGLAGGYTGSSYNEQFF. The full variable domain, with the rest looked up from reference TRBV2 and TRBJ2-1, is EPEVTQTPSHQVTQMGQEVILRCVPISNHLYFYWYRQILGQKVEFLVSFYNNEISEKSEIFDDQFSVERPDGSNFTLKIRSTKLEDSAMYFCAKAGLAGGYTGSSYNEQFFGPGTRLTVL.

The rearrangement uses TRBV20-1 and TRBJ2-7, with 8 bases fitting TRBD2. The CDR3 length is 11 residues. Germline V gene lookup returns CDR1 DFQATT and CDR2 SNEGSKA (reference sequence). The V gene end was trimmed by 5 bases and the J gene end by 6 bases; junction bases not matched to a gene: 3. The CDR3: CSAAGTSEQYF. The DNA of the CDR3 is TGCAGTGCTGCTGGGACTAGCGAGCAGTACTTC.

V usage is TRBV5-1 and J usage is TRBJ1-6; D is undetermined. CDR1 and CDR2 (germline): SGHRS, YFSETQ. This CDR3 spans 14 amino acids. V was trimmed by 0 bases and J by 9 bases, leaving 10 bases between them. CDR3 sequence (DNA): TGCGCCAGCAGCTTGGGGGCCAGTGTTTCACCCCTCCACTTT. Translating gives CASSLGASVSPLHF.

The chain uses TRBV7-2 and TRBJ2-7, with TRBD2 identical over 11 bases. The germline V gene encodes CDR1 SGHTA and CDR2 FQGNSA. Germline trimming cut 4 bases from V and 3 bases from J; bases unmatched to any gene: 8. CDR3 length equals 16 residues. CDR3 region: CASSSLTSGSLYEQYF. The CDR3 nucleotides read TGTGCCAGCAGCTCCCTAACTAGCGGGAGCCTCTACGAGCAGTACTTC.

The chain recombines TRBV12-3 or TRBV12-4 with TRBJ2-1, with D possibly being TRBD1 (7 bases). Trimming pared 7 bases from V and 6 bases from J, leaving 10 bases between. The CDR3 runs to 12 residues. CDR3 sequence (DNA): TGTGCCAGCACCCAGGGGGGCAATGAGCAGTTCTTC. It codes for CASTQGGNEQFF.

The CDR3 reads CASSFGQGTGELFF. The CDR3, as DNA: TGTGCCAGCAGCTTCGGACAGGGGACCGGGGAGCTGTTTTTT. The rearrangement uses TRBV11-2 and TRBJ2-2; TRBD1 agrees at 9 bases. Trimming took 3 bases from V and 5 from J; bases not matched to a gene: 1. CDR3 size: 14 residues. The germline gives CDR1 SGHAT, CDR2 FQNNGV. Using reference TRBV11-2 and TRBJ2-2 for the parts outside the CDR3, the full variable domain is EAGVAQSPRYKIIEKRQSVAFWCNPISGHATLYWYQQILGQGPKLLIQFQNNGVVDDSQLPKDRFSAERLKGVDSTLKIQPAKLEDSAVYLCASSFGQGTGELFFGEGSRLTVL.

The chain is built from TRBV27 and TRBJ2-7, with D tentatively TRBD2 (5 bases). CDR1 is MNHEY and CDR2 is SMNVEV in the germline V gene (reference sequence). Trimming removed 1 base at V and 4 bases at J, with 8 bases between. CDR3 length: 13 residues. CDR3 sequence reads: CASSLLGRYEQYF. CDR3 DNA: TGTGCCAGCAGTTTATTAGGGAGATACGAGCAGTACTTC.